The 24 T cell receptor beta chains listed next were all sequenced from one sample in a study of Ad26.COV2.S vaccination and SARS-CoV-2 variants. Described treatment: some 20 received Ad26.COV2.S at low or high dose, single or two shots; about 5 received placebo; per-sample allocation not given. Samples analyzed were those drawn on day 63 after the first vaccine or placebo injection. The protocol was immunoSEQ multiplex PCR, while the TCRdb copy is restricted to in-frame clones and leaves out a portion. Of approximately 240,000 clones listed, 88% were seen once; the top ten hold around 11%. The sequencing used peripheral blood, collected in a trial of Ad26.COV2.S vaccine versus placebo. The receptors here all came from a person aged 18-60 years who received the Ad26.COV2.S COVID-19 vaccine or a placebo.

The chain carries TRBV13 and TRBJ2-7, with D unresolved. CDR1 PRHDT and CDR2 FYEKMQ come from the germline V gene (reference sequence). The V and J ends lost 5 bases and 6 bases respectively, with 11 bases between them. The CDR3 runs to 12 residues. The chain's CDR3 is CASSETGSEQYF. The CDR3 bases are TGTGCCAGCAGCGAGACCGGGTCCGAGCAGTACTTC.

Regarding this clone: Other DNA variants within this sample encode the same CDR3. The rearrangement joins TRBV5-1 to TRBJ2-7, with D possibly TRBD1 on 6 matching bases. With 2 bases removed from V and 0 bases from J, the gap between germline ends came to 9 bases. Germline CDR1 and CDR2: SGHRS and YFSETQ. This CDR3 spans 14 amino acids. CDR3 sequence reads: CASSFTGSSYEQYF. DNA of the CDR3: TGCGCCAGCAGCTTCACAGGGAGCTCCTACGAGCAGTACTTC.

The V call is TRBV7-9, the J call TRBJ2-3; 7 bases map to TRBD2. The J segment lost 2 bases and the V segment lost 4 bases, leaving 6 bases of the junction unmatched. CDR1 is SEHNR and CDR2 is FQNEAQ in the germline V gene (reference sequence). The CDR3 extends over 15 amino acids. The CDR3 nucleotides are TGTGCCAGCAGCTCAGCGGGGATCTTCACAGATACGCAGTATTTT. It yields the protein CASSSAGIFTDTQYF. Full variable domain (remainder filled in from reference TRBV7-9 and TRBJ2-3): DTGVSQNPRHKITKRGQNVTFRCDPISEHNRLYWYRQTLGQGPEFLTYFQNEAQLEKSRLLSDRFSAERPKGSFSTLEIQRTEQGDSAMYLCASSSAGIFTDTQYFGPGTRLTVL.

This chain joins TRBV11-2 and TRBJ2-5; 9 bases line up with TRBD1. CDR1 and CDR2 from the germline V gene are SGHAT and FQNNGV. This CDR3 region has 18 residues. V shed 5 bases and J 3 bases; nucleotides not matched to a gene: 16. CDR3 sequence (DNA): TGTGCCAGCAGCGAAATAACAGGTCGTGGGGACAGGGAAGAGACCCAGTACTTC. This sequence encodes CASSEITGRGDREETQYF.

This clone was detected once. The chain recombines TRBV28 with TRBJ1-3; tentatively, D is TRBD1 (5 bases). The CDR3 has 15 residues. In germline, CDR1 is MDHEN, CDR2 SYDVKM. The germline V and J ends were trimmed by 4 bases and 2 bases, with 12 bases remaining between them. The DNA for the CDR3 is TGTGCCAGCAGTTCAGGTTCCAGGGCTGGAAACACCATATATTTT. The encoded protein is CASSSGSRAGNTIYF.

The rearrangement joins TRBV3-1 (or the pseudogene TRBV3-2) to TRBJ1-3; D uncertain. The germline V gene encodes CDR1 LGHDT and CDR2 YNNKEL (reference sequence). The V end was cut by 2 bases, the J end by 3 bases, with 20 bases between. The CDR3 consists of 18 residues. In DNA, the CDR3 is TGTGCCAGCAGCCAATTCCCGTGGGCGGGAATGGGTGGAAACACCATATATTTT. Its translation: CASSQFPWAGMGGNTIYF.

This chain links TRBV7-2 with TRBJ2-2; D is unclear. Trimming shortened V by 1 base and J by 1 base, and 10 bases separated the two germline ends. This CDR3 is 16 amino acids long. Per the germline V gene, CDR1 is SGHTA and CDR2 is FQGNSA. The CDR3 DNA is TGTGCCAGCAGCTTAGGTGGGATAAGGAACACCGGGGAGCTGTTTTTT. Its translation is CASSLGGIRNTGELFF.

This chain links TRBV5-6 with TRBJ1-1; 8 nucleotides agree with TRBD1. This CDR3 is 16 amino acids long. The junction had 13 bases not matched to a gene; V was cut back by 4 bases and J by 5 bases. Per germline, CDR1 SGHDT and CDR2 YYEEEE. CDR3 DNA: TGTGCCAGCAGCAGGTGGACAGGGAGGTCTCGGACTGAAGCTTTCTTT. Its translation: CASSRWTGRSRTEAFF.

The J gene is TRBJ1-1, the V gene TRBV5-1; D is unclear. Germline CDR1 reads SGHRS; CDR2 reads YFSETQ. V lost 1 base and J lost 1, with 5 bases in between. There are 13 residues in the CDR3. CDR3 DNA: TGCGCCAGCAGCTTGACAGAGAACACTGAAGCTTTCTTT. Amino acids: CASSLTENTEAFF.

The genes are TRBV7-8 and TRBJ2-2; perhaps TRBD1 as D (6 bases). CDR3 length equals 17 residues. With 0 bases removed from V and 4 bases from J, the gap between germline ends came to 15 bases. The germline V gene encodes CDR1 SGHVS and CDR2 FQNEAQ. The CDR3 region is CASSLAKRQQGTGELFF. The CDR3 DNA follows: TGTGCCAGCAGCTTAGCGAAGAGACAACAGGGCACCGGGGAGCTGTTTTTT.

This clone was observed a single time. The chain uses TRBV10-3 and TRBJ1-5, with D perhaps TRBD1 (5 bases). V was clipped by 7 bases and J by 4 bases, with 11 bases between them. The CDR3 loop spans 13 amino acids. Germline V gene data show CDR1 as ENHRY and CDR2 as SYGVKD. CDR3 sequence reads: CAINGGENQPQHF. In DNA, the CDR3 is TGTGCCATCAACGGGGGGGAGAATCAGCCCCAGCATTTT.

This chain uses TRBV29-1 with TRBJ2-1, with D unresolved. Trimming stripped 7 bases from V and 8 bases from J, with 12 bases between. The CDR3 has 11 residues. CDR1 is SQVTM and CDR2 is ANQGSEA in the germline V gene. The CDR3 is CSARSVDEQFF. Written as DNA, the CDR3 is TGCAGCGCCCGGTCCGTCGATGAGCAGTTCTTC.

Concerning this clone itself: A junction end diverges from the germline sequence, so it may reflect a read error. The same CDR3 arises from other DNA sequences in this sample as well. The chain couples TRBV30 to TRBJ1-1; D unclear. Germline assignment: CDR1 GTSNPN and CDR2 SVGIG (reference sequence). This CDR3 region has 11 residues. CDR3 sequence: CAWNEVAEAFF. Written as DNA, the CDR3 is TGTGCTTGGAATGAGGTAGCTGAAGCTTTCTTT. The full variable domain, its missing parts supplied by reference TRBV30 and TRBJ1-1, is SQTIHQWPATLVQPVGSPLSLECTVEGTSNPNLYWYRQAAGRGLQLLFYSVGIGQISSEVPQNLSASRPQDRQFILSSKKLLLSDSGFYLCAWNEVAEAFFGQGTRLTVV.

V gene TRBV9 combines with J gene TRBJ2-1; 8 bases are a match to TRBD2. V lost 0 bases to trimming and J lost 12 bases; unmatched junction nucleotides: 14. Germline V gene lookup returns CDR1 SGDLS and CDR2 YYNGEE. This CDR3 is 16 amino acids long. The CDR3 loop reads CASSVGWAGGFVGQFF. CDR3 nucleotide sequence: TGTGCCAGCAGCGTAGGATGGGCGGGAGGATTTGTTGGGCAGTTCTTC.

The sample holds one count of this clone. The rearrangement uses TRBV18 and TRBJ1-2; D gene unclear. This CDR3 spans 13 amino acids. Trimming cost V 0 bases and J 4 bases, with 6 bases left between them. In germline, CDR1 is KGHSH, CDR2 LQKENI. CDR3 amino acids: CASSPPNLYGYTF. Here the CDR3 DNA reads TGTGCCAGCTCACCACCAAACCTCTATGGCTACACCTTC.

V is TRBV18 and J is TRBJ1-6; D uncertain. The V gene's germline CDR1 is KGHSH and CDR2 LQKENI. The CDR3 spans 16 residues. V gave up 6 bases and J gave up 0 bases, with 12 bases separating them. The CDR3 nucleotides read TGTGCCAGCTCCCCCGGAAGGGACTCCTATAATTCACCCCTCCACTTT. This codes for CASSPGRDSYNSPLHF.

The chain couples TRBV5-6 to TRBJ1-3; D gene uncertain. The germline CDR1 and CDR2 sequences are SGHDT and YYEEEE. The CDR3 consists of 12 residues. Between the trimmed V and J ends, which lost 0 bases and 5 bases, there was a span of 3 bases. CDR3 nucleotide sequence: TGTGCCAGCAGCTTGGGAAGAAACACCATATATTTT. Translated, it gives CASSLGRNTIYF.

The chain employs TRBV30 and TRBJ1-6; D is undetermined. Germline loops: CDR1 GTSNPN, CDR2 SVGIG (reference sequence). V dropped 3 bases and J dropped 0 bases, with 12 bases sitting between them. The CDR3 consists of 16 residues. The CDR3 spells CAWRDIASSYNSPLHF. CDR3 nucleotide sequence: TGTGCCTGGAGAGACATAGCAAGCTCCTATAATTCACCCCTCCACTTT. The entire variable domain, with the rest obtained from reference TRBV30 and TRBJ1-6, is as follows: SQTIHQWPATLVQPVGSPLSLECTVEGTSNPNLYWYRQAAGRGLQLLFYSVGIGQISSEVPQNLSASRPQDRQFILSSKKLLLSDSGFYLCAWRDIASSYNSPLHFGNGTRLTVT.

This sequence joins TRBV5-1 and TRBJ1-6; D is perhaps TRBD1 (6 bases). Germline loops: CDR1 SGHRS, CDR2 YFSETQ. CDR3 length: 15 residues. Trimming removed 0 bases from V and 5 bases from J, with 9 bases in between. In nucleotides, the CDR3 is TGCGCCAGCAGCTTGGGGACAGTTAATAATTCACCCCTCCACTTT. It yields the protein CASSLGTVNNSPLHF.

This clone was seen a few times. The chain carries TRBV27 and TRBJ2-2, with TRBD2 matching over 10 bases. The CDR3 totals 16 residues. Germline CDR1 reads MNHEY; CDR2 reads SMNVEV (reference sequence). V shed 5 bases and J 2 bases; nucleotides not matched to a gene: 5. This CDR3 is CASSPGLAVNTGELFF. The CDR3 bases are TGTGCCAGCAGTCCCGGACTAGCGGTAAACACCGGGGAGCTGTTTTTT.

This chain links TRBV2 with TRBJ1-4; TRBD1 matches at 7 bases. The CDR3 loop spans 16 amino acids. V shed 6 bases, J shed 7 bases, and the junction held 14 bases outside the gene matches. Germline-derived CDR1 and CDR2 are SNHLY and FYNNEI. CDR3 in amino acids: CASSVEDRNPTEKLFF. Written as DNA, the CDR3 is TGTGCCAGCAGCGTAGAGGACAGGAACCCCACTGAAAAACTGTTTTTT.

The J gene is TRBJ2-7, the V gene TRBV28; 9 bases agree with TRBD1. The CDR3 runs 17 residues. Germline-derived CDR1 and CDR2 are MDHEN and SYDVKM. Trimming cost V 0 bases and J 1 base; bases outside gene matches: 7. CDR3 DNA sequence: TGTGCCAGCAGTTTATGGGGGACAGGGAGAGGATCCTACGAGCAGTACTTC. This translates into CASSLWGTGRGSYEQYF.

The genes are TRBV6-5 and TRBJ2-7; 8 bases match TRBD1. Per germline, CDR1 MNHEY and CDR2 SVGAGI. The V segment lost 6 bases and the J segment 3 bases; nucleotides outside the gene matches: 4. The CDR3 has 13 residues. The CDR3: CASSSDRGYEQYF. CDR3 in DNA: TGTGCCAGCAGCTCCGACAGGGGCTACGAGCAGTACTTC.

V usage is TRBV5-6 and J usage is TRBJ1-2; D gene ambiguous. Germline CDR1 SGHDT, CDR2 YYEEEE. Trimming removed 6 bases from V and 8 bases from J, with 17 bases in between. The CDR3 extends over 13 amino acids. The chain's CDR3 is CASTLIEGMGYTF. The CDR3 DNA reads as TGTGCCAGCACTTTAATTGAGGGCATGGGCTACACCTTC.